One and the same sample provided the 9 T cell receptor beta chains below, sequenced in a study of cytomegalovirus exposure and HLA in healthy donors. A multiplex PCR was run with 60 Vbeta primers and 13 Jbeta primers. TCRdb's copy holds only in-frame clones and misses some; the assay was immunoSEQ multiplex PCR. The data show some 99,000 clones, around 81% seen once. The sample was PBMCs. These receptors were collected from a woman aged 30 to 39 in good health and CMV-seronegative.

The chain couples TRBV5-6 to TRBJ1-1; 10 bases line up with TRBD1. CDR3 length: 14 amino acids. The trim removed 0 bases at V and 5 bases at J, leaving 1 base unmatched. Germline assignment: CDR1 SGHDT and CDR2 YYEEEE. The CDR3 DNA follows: TGTGCCAGCAGCTTGGGGGACAGGGGAACTGAAGCTTTCTTT. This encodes CASSLGDRGTEAFF.

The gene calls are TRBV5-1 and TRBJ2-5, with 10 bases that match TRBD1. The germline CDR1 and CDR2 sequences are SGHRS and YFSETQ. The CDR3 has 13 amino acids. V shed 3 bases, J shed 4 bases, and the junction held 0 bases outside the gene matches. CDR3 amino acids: CASSWTGGETQYF. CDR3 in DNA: TGCGCCAGCAGCTGGACAGGGGGAGAGACCCAGTACTTC.

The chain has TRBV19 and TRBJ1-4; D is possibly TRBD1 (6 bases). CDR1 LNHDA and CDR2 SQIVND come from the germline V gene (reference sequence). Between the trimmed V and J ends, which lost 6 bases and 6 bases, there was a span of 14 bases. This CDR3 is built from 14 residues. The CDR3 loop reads CASSRRGAYEKLFF. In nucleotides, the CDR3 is TGTGCCAGTAGCCGCCGGGGGGCTTATGAAAAACTGTTTTTT.

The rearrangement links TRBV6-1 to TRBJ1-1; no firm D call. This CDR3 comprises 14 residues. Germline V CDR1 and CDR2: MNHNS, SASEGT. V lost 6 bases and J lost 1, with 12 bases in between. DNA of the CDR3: TGTGCCAGCAGACCTAGGCGGGCGAACACTGAAGCTTTCTTT. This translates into CASRPRRANTEAFF.

The CDR3 DNA is TGTGCCAGCTCACCTCCGGGGTCCTCGGGTGAAGCTTTCTTT. Translated, it gives CASSPPGSSGEAFF. The J gene is TRBJ1-1, the V gene TRBV18; no clear D gene. The V and J ends lost 3 bases and 7 bases respectively, with 15 bases between them. The CDR3 extends over 14 amino acids. Per germline, CDR1 KGHSH and CDR2 LQKENI.

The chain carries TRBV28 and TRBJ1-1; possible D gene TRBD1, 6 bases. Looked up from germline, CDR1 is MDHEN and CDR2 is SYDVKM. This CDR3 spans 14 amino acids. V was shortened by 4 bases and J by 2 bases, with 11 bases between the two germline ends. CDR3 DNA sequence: TGTGCCAGCAGTTACGGACAGAAAAACACTGAAGCTTTCTTT. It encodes CASSYGQKNTEAFF. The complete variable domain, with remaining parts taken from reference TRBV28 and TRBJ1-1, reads DVKVTQSSRYLVKRTGEKVFLECVQDMDHENMFWYRQDPGLGLRLIYFSYDVKMKEKGDIPEGYSVSREKKERFSLILESASTNQTSMYLCASSYGQKNTEAFFGQGTRLTVV.

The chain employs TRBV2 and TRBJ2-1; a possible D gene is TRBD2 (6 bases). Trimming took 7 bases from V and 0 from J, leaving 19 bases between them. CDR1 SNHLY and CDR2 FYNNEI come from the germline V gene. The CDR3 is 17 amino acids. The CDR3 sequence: CASTKRSSVSSYNEQFF. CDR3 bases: TGTGCCAGCACGAAGAGATCTAGCGTGAGCTCCTACAATGAGCAGTTCTTC.

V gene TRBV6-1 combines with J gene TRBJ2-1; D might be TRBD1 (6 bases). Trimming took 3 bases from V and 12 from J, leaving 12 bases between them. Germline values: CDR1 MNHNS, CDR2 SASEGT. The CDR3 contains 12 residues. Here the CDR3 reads CASSDYRASQFF. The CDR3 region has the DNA TGTGCCAGCAGTGATTACAGGGCGTCGCAGTTCTTC.

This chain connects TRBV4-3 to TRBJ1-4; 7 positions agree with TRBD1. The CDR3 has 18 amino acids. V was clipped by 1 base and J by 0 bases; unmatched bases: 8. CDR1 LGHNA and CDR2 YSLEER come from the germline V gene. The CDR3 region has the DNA TGCGCCAGCAGCCAAGTGGGGGACAGCCATGCAACTAATGAAAAACTGTTTTTT. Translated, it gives CASSQVGDSHATNEKLFF.